These T cell receptor beta chains were read from a single sample in a study of blood T cells in healthy people across ages. TCRdb re-called the 5' RACE reads through MiXCR, storing one row per CDR3 protein. The table shows under 1 million distinct CDR3 sequences, with 44% occurring only once. What was sequenced was blood. These receptors were collected from a man aged 60 to 69 in good health. The CDR3 runs from the conserved cysteine through the conserved F or W. The D gene is left open where the match is weak. Clone size is shown for a subset of rows, as once, few, many or a class of expanded clone.

>TRBJ2-3|TRBD2|-|TRBV7-3
TGTGCCAGCAGCTTAACGTCGGGGGGGGTGGACACAGATACGCAGTATTTT
CASSLTSGGVDTDTQYF
>TRBJ2-7|TRBD2|few|TRBV24-1
TGTGCCACCAGTGATCAGACTAGCGGGGGAACCGAGCAGTACTTC
CATSDQTSGGTEQYF
>TRBJ2-1|TRBD2|many|TRBV5-1
TGCGCCAGCAGCTTGGGCGCGGGGGGGCTGCGGAATGAGCAGTTCTTC
CASSLGAGGLRNEQFF
>TRBJ2-2|TRBD2|once|TRBV7-2
TGTGCCAGCAGCTTGAACAGCGGGGGGGCCAGGAACGGGGAGCTGTTTTTT
CASSLNSGGARNGELFF
>TRBJ2-1|-|-|TRBV12-3/TRBV12-4
TGTGCCAGCAGTCTTGAGAGAAATGAGCAGTTCTTC
CASSLERNEQFF
>TRBJ1-1|-|-|TRBV20-1
TGCAGTGCCCCGGAGGGGGGGGGAGGCACTGAAGCTTTCTTT
CSAPEGGGGTEAFF
>TRBJ1-2|-|-|TRBV30
TGTGCCTGGAGCCGGGACGTGGCTAACACCTTC
CAWSRDVANTF
>TRBJ2-1|-|few|TRBV19
TGTGCCAGTAGCGGAGGTAGGAGGACGATCTACAATGAGCAGTTCTTC
CASSGGRRTIYNEQFF
>TRBJ2-6|-|-|TRBV28
TGTGCCAGCATATCAAGGGCCAACGTCCTGACTTTC
CASISRANVLTF
>TRBJ2-3|TRBD2|-|TRBV10-3
TGTGCCATCAGTGAGCCTAGCGGGGGGGCAGATACGCAGTATTTT
CAISEPSGGADTQYF
>TRBJ1-2|-|few|TRBV14
TGTGCCAGCAGCCAATACCAGGGGATCGGAGGCTACACCTTC
CASSQYQGIGGYTF
>TRBJ2-1|-|-|TRBV11-3
TGTGCCAGCAGCTCATTTTCGTCGTATGAGCAGTTCTTC
CASSSFSSYEQFF
>TRBJ2-3|TRBD2|-|TRBV20-1
TGCAGTGCCAACGACAAGCGGGGGGGCCCAGATACGCAGTATTTT
CSANDKRGGPDTQYF
>TRBJ1-6|-|-|TRBV30
TGTGCCTGGAGCGGACACATAAATTCACCCCTCCACTTT
CAWSGHINSPLHF
>TRBJ2-2|TRBD1|once|TRBV7-9
TGTGCCAGCTCTAAGGGGGCGCAGGACACCGGGGAGCTGTTTTTT
CASSKGAQDTGELFF
>TRBJ1-5|-|-|TRBV9
TGTGCCAGCAGCGAGGGTCATAGCAATCAGCCCCAGCATTTT
CASSEGHSNQPQHF
>TRBJ2-3|-|-|TRBV30
TGTGCCTGGAGTTTGGTAGATACGCAGTATTTT
CAWSLVDTQYF
>TRBJ2-7|TRBD2|few|TRBV10-1
TGCGCCAGCAGTCCGACGGTAGGCGGGGGAGAGCAGTACTTC
CASSPTVGGGEQYF
>TRBJ1-4|-|-|TRBV20-1
TGCAGTGCTAGAAGGGACCACCGGGAGGAAAAACTGTTTTTT
CSARRDHREEKLFF
>TRBJ2-7|-|-|TRBV6-5
TGTGCCAGCAGTTACTCAAGGGTGACACCCTACGAGCAGTACTTC
CASSYSRVTPYEQYF
>TRBJ1-5|-|few|TRBV12-3/TRBV12-4
TGTGCCAGCAGTTGGGACGTTGGCAATCAGCCCCAGCATTTT
CASSWDVGNQPQHF
>TRBJ2-5|TRBD2|few|TRBV5-1
TGCGCCAGCGCCGGGACTAGCGGGGGAAGGGAGACCCAGTACTTC
CASAGTSGGRETQYF
>TRBJ2-5|-|few|TRBV9
TGTGCCAGCAGCGCCCGGGACGTCACGCCCCAGTACTTC
CASSARDVTPQYF
>TRBJ2-5|TRBD2|-|TRBV4-1
TGCGCCAGCAGCCAAGTCGGGACTAGCGGGGGGGCCATGAAGACCCAGTACTTC
CASSQVGTSGGAMKTQYF
>TRBJ2-3|-|-|TRBV14
TGTGCCAGCAGCTCCCAGACTAGGGAGCCGCAGTATTTT
CASSSQTREPQYF
>TRBJ2-7|-|few|TRBV2
TGTGCCAGCACCCTAGACTACGAGCAGTACTTC
CASTLDYEQYF
>TRBJ2-7|TRBD1|few|TRBV28
TGTGCCAGCTCTCCGGGACAGAGTTTTAGGGAGCAGTACTTC
CASSPGQSFREQYF
>TRBJ2-4|-|-|TRBV20-1
TGCAGTGCTAGCCCTCGGCGGGGGCTCTTGAAGCAGTACTTC
CSASPRRGLLKQYF
>TRBJ1-3|-|-|TRBV6-5
TGTGCCAGCAGTTACTCTACAGGCTCCTCTGGAAACACCATATATTTT
CASSYSTGSSGNTIYF
>TRBJ2-7|-|few|TRBV28
TGTGCCAGCAGTTTACCCCAGGGTGCCTACGAGCAGTACTTC
CASSLPQGAYEQYF
>TRBJ2-1|TRBD1|-|TRBV24-1
TGTGCCACCAGTGAATCAGGGACAGGGATCAATGAGCAGTTCTTC
CATSESGTGINEQFF
>TRBJ1-2|-|-|TRBV12-3/TRBV12-4
TGTGCCAGCATGTTACTGGACAGATTTAACTATGGCTACACCTTC
CASMLLDRFNYGYTF
>TRBJ1-1|TRBD1|-|TRBV28
TGTGCCAGCAGCGCCGATGACTTAGGGACAGTCAGAGCTTTCTTT
CASSADDLGTVRAFF
>TRBJ1-2|-|-|TRBV29-1
TGCAGCGTTGAAGATCAGTACGGAGGGGCTGCTAACTATGGCTACACCTTC
CSVEDQYGGAANYGYTF
>TRBJ1-4|TRBD1|few|TRBV29-1
TGCAGCGGAGGACAGGGTGGGGAAAAACTGTTTTTT
CSGGQGGEKLFF
>TRBJ2-7|-|-|TRBV4-1
TGCGCCAGCAGCCACCCAAACATCCCACCCTACGAGCAGTACTTC
CASSHPNIPPYEQYF
>TRBJ2-3|TRBD2|-|TRBV7-6
TGTGCCAGCAGCTTAGCGGCTAGCGGGCAGTATTTT
CASSLAASGQYF
>TRBJ2-2|-|-|TRBV6-5
TGTGCCAGCAGTTATACAATCAGCGCCGGGGAGCTGTTTTTT
CASSYTISAGELFF
>TRBJ2-5|TRBD2|-|TRBV7-2
TGTGCCAGCAGCGGAAGAGAGCTAGCGGGGGGTGAGACCCAGTACTTC
CASSGRELAGGETQYF
>TRBJ2-6|-|few|TRBV2
TGTGCCAGCTGTAGGGGAAAGAGCTCTGGGGCCAACGTCCTGACTTTC
CASCRGKSSGANVLTF
>TRBJ2-5|-|few|TRBV6-5
TGTGCCAGCAGTTACGGGGGTACGCACCAAGAGACCCAGTACTTC
CASSYGGTHQETQYF
>TRBJ2-2|TRBD2|few|TRBV6-6
TGTGCCAGCAGACCCAGCGGGGGGGCAATCGGGGAGCTGTTTTTT
CASRPSGGAIGELFF
>TRBJ1-4|-|-|TRBV20-1
TGCAGTGCTACCGCGGGACAATATAATGAAAAACTGTTTTTT
CSATAGQYNEKLFF
>TRBJ1-5|-|-|TRBV18
TGTGCCAGCTCCGACGCTTATAGCAATCAGCCCCAGCATTTT
CASSDAYSNQPQHF
>TRBJ2-7|-|-|TRBV12-3/TRBV12-4
TGTGCCAGCAGTTTAGGGGCCCGATTGCACGAGCAGTACTTC
CASSLGARLHEQYF
>TRBJ2-1|-|-|TRBV14
TGTGCCAGCAGCCAAGAGTCGGCTTCGCGATTCCACGAGCAGTTCTTC
CASSQESASRFHEQFF
>TRBJ1-4|-|-|TRBV27
TGTGCCAGCAGTTATTTCCAGGGCGCGGAAAGACTGTTTTTT
CASSYFQGAERLFF
>TRBJ2-6|-|few|TRBV6-1
TGTGCCAGCAACGGGGGGCTTGGTTCTGGGGCCAACGTCCTGACTTTC
CASNGGLGSGANVLTF
>TRBJ2-1|TRBD2|-|TRBV27
TGTGCCAGCAGTTTAAACGGGGGGGCCCAGAGTGAGCAGTTCTTC
CASSLNGGAQSEQFF
>TRBJ2-1|TRBD2|few|TRBV20-1
TGCAGTGCTAGTCCGGGGGGGAATTACAATGAGCAGTTCTTC
CSASPGGNYNEQFF
>TRBJ1-2|-|few|TRBV15
TGTGCCACCCGACTAGGCCGGGAACGCTACACCTTC
CATRLGRERYTF
>TRBJ2-7|-|few|TRBV4-1
TGCGCCAGCAGCCAAGATATTAGGACTGTCCAGTACTTC
CASSQDIRTVQYF
>TRBJ1-2|TRBD1|-|TRBV9
TGTGCCAGCAGCGTAGGGTCGGGACAGGGTCTCTTAGGCTACACCTTC
CASSVGSGQGLLGYTF
>TRBJ2-7|-|-|TRBV6-2/TRBV6-3
TGTGCCAGCAGTTCCCCGGACGGCGAGCAGTACTTC
CASSSPDGEQYF
>TRBJ1-1|-|-|TRBV7-9
TGTGCCAGCAGCCCCAGGGGAGGGATAAACACTGAAGCTTTCTTT
CASSPRGGINTEAFF